This record covers a single T cell receptor (beta chain). The CDR3 spans 16 residues. V was clipped by 4 bases and J by 3 bases; unmatched bases: 7. Germline V CDR1 and CDR2: LNHDA, SQIVND (reference sequence). In the source study's methods: Amplifying reference gene primers gave estimates of nucleated cell counts. Data came from immunoSEQ multiplex PCR; TCRdb stores just in-frame clones and leaves some out. For V, J and clone size, that table is used; D and trimming come from the DNA. Seen here are 200,000 to 250,000 clones, roughly 80% observed once, and the top ten hold roughly 3.3%. This entry is derived from a study of blood T cell repertoires in COVID-19. Across the study: There were acute and convalescent COVID-19 samples, and they came from the United States, Italy and Spain. PBMCs, B-cell-depleted T cells, or T cells provided the cDNA or gDNA that made up the material.

The sequenced sample was peripheral blood. The V gene is TRBV19, the J gene TRBJ2-4; TRBD1 matches at 9 bases. The receptor's source is a woman aged 18-29 years with acute or convalescent COVID-19. The CDR3 DNA follows: TGTGCCAGTAGTAGGCACAGGGGGCGCGACAAAAACATTCAGTACTTC. This gives the protein CASSRHRGRDKNIQYF.